These 28 T cell receptor beta chains came from one sample sequenced in a study of CD8 T cells in Susac syndrome. When the RNA was reverse transcribed, random hexamers were used with an input of about 0.45 to 1 ug. TCRdb called the immunoSEQ multiplex PCR reads again in MiXCR, with one record for every CDR3 protein. The top ten clones hold approximately 0.094% of a sample with 200,000 to 300,000 distinct CDR3 sequences, 90% to 97% of them seen once. The material sequenced was CD4+ T cells from PBMCs. The receptors were sampled from a human donor with Susac syndrome.

The gene calls are TRBV28 and TRBJ1-1; D possibly corresponds to TRBD1 (6 bases). The CDR3 is made up of 12 amino acids. V dropped 3 bases and J dropped 11 bases, with 13 bases sitting between them. The germline V gene encodes CDR1 MDHEN and CDR2 SYDVKM. This CDR3 reads CASSFRGAGAFF. Written as DNA, the CDR3 is TGTGCCAGCAGTTTTAGGGGGGCTGGGGCTTTCTTT.

The rearrangement joins TRBV7-9 to TRBJ1-5; 8 bases match TRBD1. Germline loops: CDR1 SEHNR, CDR2 FQNEAQ (reference sequence). The CDR3 has 18 amino acids. J lost 5 bases, V lost 2 bases, and 14 bases had no gene match. CDR3 bases: TGTGCCAGCAGCTTAAACGGTTACGGACAGGGTCAGGATCAGCCCCAGCATTTT. Residues: CASSLNGYGQGQDQPQHF. The whole variable domain, remainder taken from reference TRBV7-9 and TRBJ1-5, is DTGVSQNPRHKITKRGQNVTFRCDPISEHNRLYWYRQTLGQGPEFLTYFQNEAQLEKSRLLSDRFSAERPKGSFSTLEIQRTEQGDSAMYLCASSLNGYGQGQDQPQHFGDGTRLSIL.

This clonotype was observed once. This rearrangement joins TRBV7-2 to TRBJ2-1; TRBD2 matches 8 bases. The CDR3 is 14 amino acids. From germline, CDR1 is SGHTA and CDR2 FQGNSA. V shed 5 bases, J shed 5 bases, and the junction held 5 bases outside the gene matches. CDR3 sequence reads: CASSPSGSHNEQFF. DNA for the CDR3: TGTGCCAGCAGCCCTAGCGGGTCTCACAATGAGCAGTTCTTC.

The CDR3 loop reads CAWSVRWAGQGNEQFF. The CDR3 bases are TGTGCCTGGAGTGTAAGGTGGGCAGGGCAAGGCAATGAGCAGTTCTTC. This rearrangement joins TRBV30 to TRBJ2-1; the D gene is possibly TRBD1 (5 bases). Looked up from germline, CDR1 is GTSNPN and CDR2 is SVGIG (reference sequence). Trimming took off 0 bases at V and 6 bases at J, with 18 bases between the two ends. There are 16 residues in the CDR3.

The gene calls are TRBV7-2 and TRBJ1-3; D gene unclear. This CDR3 has 14 residues. CDR1 SGHTA and CDR2 FQGNSA come from the germline V gene. The ends were cut back, 5 bases at V and 9 bases at J, with 17 bases in the middle. The chain's CDR3 is CASSRRVGAATIYF. In DNA, the CDR3 is TGTGCCAGCAGCCGCCGGGTGGGCGCGGCCACCATATATTTT.

The V call is TRBV9, the J call TRBJ2-3, with TRBD2 matching 7 bases. The CDR3 length is 18 residues. V was clipped by 1 base and J by 2 bases; unmatched bases: 13. CDR1 and CDR2 from the germline V gene are SGDLS and YYNGEE. The CDR3 loop is CASSVRPAGTAATDTQYF. The CDR3 DNA reads as TGTGCCAGCAGCGTAAGACCAGCGGGGACCGCCGCCACAGATACGCAGTATTTT.

The J gene is TRBJ2-7, the V gene TRBV12-3 or TRBV12-4; D is undetermined. The V end was cut by 6 bases, the J end by 0 bases, with 15 bases between. This CDR3 is 15 amino acids long. The CDR3 DNA is TGTGCCAGCAGCCCTACCGGGTCAAGCTCCTACGAGCAGTACTTC. Translating it yields CASSPTGSSSYEQYF.

The gene calls are TRBV5-6 and TRBJ1-1; the D gene is possibly TRBD1 (5 bases). This CDR3 spans 14 amino acids. Trimming pared 5 bases from V and 0 bases from J, leaving 11 bases between. Germline values: CDR1 SGHDT, CDR2 YYEEEE. CDR3 in DNA: TGTGCCAGCAGTGCCGGGACCGTGAACACTGAAGCTTTCTTT. Amino acid sequence: CASSAGTVNTEAFF.

This clonotype was observed a single time. This chain uses TRBV7-9 with TRBJ2-7, with 7 bases matching TRBD2. In germline, CDR1 is SEHNR, CDR2 FQNEAQ (reference sequence). The CDR3 runs 12 residues. The V and J ends lost 6 bases and 7 bases, in that order; junction bases with no gene match: 6. The CDR3 is CASSPTGGEQYF. Here the CDR3 DNA reads TGTGCCAGCAGTCCGACGGGGGGAGAGCAGTACTTC.

This chain connects TRBV7-2 to TRBJ2-7; TRBD1 agrees at 9 bases. The CDR3 has 17 amino acids. The germline gives CDR1 SGHTA, CDR2 FQGNSA. V shed 0 bases and J 5 bases; nucleotides not matched to a gene: 11. CDR3 loop: CASSLAGPGQGVNEQYF. The CDR3 nucleotides read TGTGCCAGCAGCTTAGCAGGACCGGGACAGGGCGTGAACGAGCAGTACTTC.

The DNA of the CDR3 is TGTGCCAGTAGTATGGAGTCTAGCGGGAGGGCGACAGATACGCAGTATTTT. It specifies CASSMESSGRATDTQYF. This rearrangement joins TRBV19 to TRBJ2-3, with 12 bases that match TRBD2. J gave up 3 bases and V 3 bases, and 7 bases lay outside the gene matches. CDR1 and CDR2 (germline): LNHDA, SQIVND (reference sequence). The CDR3 is 17 residues long.

This clonotype was detected only once. The chain couples TRBV5-1 to TRBJ2-7, with TRBD2 matching 12 bases. Germline loops: CDR1 SGHRS, CDR2 YFSETQ. The V segment lost 4 bases and the J segment 6 bases; nucleotides outside the gene matches: 8. The CDR3 extends over 15 amino acids. In nucleotides, the CDR3 is TGCGCCAGCAGCCGTAGACTAGCGGGAGTTACCGAGCAGTACTTC. Amino acids: CASSRRLAGVTEQYF.

This clonotype was counted a single time. The chain couples TRBV3-1 to TRBJ2-1; 11 bases are a match to TRBD2. Germline lookup yields CDR1 LGHDT and CDR2 YNNKEL (reference sequence). V gave up 5 bases and J gave up 7 bases; unmatched junction bases: 7. The CDR3 is 15 residues long. The CDR3 protein is CASSFSGRAGNEQFF. The CDR3 DNA reads TGTGCCAGCAGCTTTAGCGGGAGGGCAGGAAATGAGCAGTTCTTC.

The chain uses TRBV10-3 and TRBJ2-7; 10 bases map to TRBD1. There are 13 residues in the CDR3. Trimming removed 6 bases from V and 2 bases from J; junction bases left unmatched: 1. CDR1 is ENHRY and CDR2 is SYGVKD in the germline V gene. The CDR3 nucleotides read TGTGCCATCAGGGGGACAGGGGCCTACGAGCAGTACTTC. This gives the protein CAIRGTGAYEQYF.

CDR3 coding DNA: TGTGCCAGCCGACAGGACAGGGGGCTCCGGGAGACCCAGTACTTC. Its translation: CASRQDRGLRETQYF. V usage is TRBV28 and J usage is TRBJ2-5, with 11 bases matching TRBD1. J gave up 5 bases and V 8 bases, and 10 bases lay outside the gene matches. Germline V gene lookup returns CDR1 MDHEN and CDR2 SYDVKM. The length of the CDR3 is 15 residues. The complete variable domain, with remaining parts taken from reference TRBV28 and TRBJ2-5, reads DVKVTQSSRYLVKRTGEKVFLECVQDMDHENMFWYRQDPGLGLRLIYFSYDVKMKEKGDIPEGYSVSREKKERFSLILESASTNQTSMYLCASRQDRGLRETQYFGPGTRLLVL.

The chain links TRBV2 to TRBJ1-2; D not certain. The CDR3 consists of 14 residues. V was cut by 1 base and J by 4 bases, with 10 bases left in between. CDR1 is SNHLY and CDR2 is FYNNEI in the germline V gene. CDR3 loop: CASSEVQDPYGYTF. In DNA form, the CDR3 reads TGTGCCAGCAGTGAAGTGCAGGATCCCTATGGCTACACCTTC.

The V gene is TRBV7-9, the J gene TRBJ1-2; D is uncertain. The CDR3 loop spans 13 amino acids. The germline V and J ends were trimmed by 2 bases and 0 bases, with 4 bases remaining between them. The germline V gene has CDR1 SEHNR and CDR2 FQNEAQ (reference sequence). CDR3 region: CASSLTSNYGYTF. CDR3 DNA: TGTGCCAGCAGCTTAACCTCTAACTATGGCTACACCTTC. Full variable domain (rest looked up from reference TRBV7-9 and TRBJ1-2): DTGVSQNPRHKITKRGQNVTFRCDPISEHNRLYWYRQTLGQGPEFLTYFQNEAQLEKSRLLSDRFSAERPKGSFSTLEIQRTEQGDSAMYLCASSLTSNYGYTFGSGTRLTVV.

The V call is TRBV2, the J call TRBJ1-2; no clear D. Germline CDR1 SNHLY, CDR2 FYNNEI. The CDR3 covers 11 residues. V dropped 2 bases and J dropped 5 bases, with 3 bases sitting between them. The CDR3 region is CASSEPYGYTF. CDR3 DNA sequence: TGTGCCAGCAGTGAACCGTATGGCTACACCTTC.

This clonotype showed up just once. V is TRBV27 and J is TRBJ2-3; 9 bases are a match to TRBD1. CDR3 length: 15 residues. Trimming took 6 bases from V and 2 from J; bases not matched to a gene: 6. Germline CDR1 MNHEY, CDR2 SMNVEV (reference sequence). The CDR3 sequence is CASRRQGGYTDTQYF. Written as DNA, the CDR3 is TGTGCCAGCAGACGACAGGGGGGATACACAGATACGCAGTATTTT.

The genes are TRBV5-4 and TRBJ2-2; D may correspond to TRBD1 or TRBD2 (7 bases each). Germline V gene lookup returns CDR1 SGHNT and CDR2 YYREEE (reference sequence). The CDR3 totals 16 residues. The V end was cut by 2 bases, the J end by 0 bases, with 11 bases between. CDR3 in DNA: TGTGCCAGCAGCTTAGCGGGGACAGCGAACACCGGGGAGCTGTTTTTT. Translation gives CASSLAGTANTGELFF.

The chain recombines TRBV14 with TRBJ2-6, with D uncertain. Trimming removed 4 bases at V and 4 bases at J, with 8 bases between. The CDR3 consists of 14 residues. Germline CDR1 is SGHDN and CDR2 is FVKESK. The CDR3 loop reads CASSRSDGANVLTF. CDR3 nucleotide sequence: TGTGCCAGCAGCCGCTCGGACGGGGCCAACGTCCTGACTTTC.

DNA of the CDR3: TGCAGTGCTATACACGGGACTAACTACAATGAGCAGTTCTTC. Its translation is CSAIHGTNYNEQFF. The chain links TRBV20-1 to TRBJ2-1, with 7 bases matching TRBD2. The junction had 6 bases not matched to a gene; V was cut back by 4 bases and J by 3 bases. CDR1 and CDR2 (germline): DFQATT, SNEGSKA (reference sequence). The CDR3 extends over 14 amino acids.

V usage is TRBV24-1 and J usage is TRBJ2-5, with 7 bases aligning to TRBD2. Germline values: CDR1 KGHDR, CDR2 SFDVKD. The CDR3 runs 14 residues. CDR3 protein: CASSPGGYGETQYF. The CDR3 DNA follows: TGTGCGTCGTCTCCGGGAGGATATGGTGAGACCCAGTACTTC.

V and J are TRBV10-1 and TRBJ2-1, with no clear D. V lost 0 bases to trimming and J lost 6 bases, with 9 bases between them. CDR3 length: 14 amino acids. In germline, CDR1 is WNHNN, CDR2 SYGVQD (reference sequence). Here the CDR3 reads CASSESNSLNEQFF. In DNA form, the CDR3 reads TGCGCCAGCAGTGAGTCGAATTCTCTCAATGAGCAGTTCTTC.

This sequence joins TRBV2 and TRBJ1-2, with D uncertain. The CDR3 is 12 amino acids. From germline, CDR1 is SNHLY and CDR2 FYNNEI. Trimming cost V 2 bases and J 12 bases, with 13 bases left between them. The CDR3 loop reads CASSETDDFDTF. DNA for the CDR3: TGTGCCAGCAGTGAAACGGACGACTTCGACACCTTC. The full variable domain, completed using reference TRBV2 and TRBJ1-2, is EPEVTQTPSHQVTQMGQEVILRCVPISNHLYFYWYRQILGQKVEFLVSFYNNEISEKSEIFDDQFSVERPDGSNFTLKIRSTKLEDSAMYFCASSETDDFDTFGSGTRLTVV.

V and J are TRBV10-3 and TRBJ2-7, with D unresolved. V was cut by 6 bases and J by 0 bases, with 3 bases left in between. Germline V CDR1 and CDR2: ENHRY, SYGVKD. The CDR3 is 11 residues long. CDR3 sequence (DNA): TGTGCCATCAGGAGCTCCTACGAGCAGTACTTC. Translating it yields CAIRSSYEQYF.

The V and J genes are TRBV10-3 and TRBJ2-5, with a weak D call TRBD2 (5 bases). The germline gives CDR1 ENHRY, CDR2 SYGVKD. With 7 bases removed from V and 2 bases from J, the gap between germline ends came to 11 bases. The CDR3 has 13 amino acids. This CDR3 reads CAINREQQETQYF. As DNA, the CDR3 is TGTGCCATCAACCGGGAACAGCAAGAGACCCAGTACTTC.

V is TRBV3-1 and J is TRBJ2-3; D not certain. CDR1 and CDR2 from the germline V gene are LGHDT and YNNKEL (reference sequence). Trimming stripped 2 bases from V and 2 bases from J, with 5 bases between. This CDR3 region has 13 residues. Written as DNA, the CDR3 is TGTGCCAGCAGCCAACGGCCCACAGATACGCAGTATTTT. This codes for CASSQRPTDTQYF.